The following is a TCR beta chain sequence with its context. The antigen it binds to is not known. No base qualities exist here, and no much larger clone lies one base off it. TCRbeta CDR3 regions were amplified from genomic DNA by means of the immunoSEQ Assay, a bias-controlled multiplex PCR. In the authors' own workflow: Within the assay, amplification of reference gene primers was used to estimate how many nucleated cells each sample contained. To quantify the absolute abundance of each unique TCRbeta CDR3 rearrangement, sequence reads were collapsed and filtered. Productive Simpson clonality was computed per sample as the square root of Simpson's diversity index over productive rearrangements. What TCRdb holds here is the immuneACCESS table cut down to in-frame rearrangements. Part of the clones is not present; checked against another copy, under half of the missing clones reflect an unresolved V gene, and the others are unexplained. V, J and clone size derive from that table, while D and trimming were established from the DNA sequence. The sample records approximately 140,000 clones, 75% to 90% of which are singletons. The ten largest clones represent roughly 2.3% of the sample.

Each collaborating institution followed its own protocols to collect whole blood in K2EDTA tubes. For TCRbeta analysis, collaborator samples were shipped as frozen whole blood, as isolated PBMCs, or as DNA extracted from either sample type. The data stem from a study of blood T cell repertoires in COVID-19 (dated by TCRdb to the early 2020s). Broadly, across the study: Collaborator samples came from the United States, Italy and Spain and covered acute and convalescent phases of COVID-19. Samples came from the ongoing ImmuneRACE study (first 160 participants) plus 1,254 subjects from 6 global collaborators. HLA class I and class II types, where available, came from metadata supplied by the sample provider rather than from assay-based typing. Nearly every sample came with metadata listing a de-identified subject ID, COVID-19 status, age in years and sex. Subjects who had been exposed to COVID-19, were actively infected with it, or had recovered from it provided the deeply sampled blood TCRbeta repertoires that made up the dataset. The material from the prospective study consisted of cDNA or gDNA derived from T cells, B-cell-depleted T cells, or PBMCs. The repertoires were released in a freely available public database intended as a resource for research on the immune response to SARS-CoV-2.

What the study reported, not specific to this receptor: Clinical and demographic metadata were provided uncurated, with the amount varying by source and participant.

The specimen was peripheral blood. The TCR was taken from a man in his 70s with acute or convalescent COVID-19.

Here the CDR3 is given as CAISEGLAGEETQYF. In nucleotide form, the sequence is TGTGCCATCAGTGAGGGACTAGCGGGGGAGGAGACCCAGTACTTC. The sequence joins TRBV10-3 to TRBJ2-5; TRBD2 matches 13 bases in the middle. The CDR3, from cysteine to phenylalanine, totals 15 residues. Solely the CDR3 DNA is kept, with 45 bases framed from the first base. Germline trimming: 2 bases from V, 5 bases from J; junction bases outside gene matches: 2. The germline V gene sets CDR1 to ENHRY and CDR2 to SYGVKD.